Many counts were recorded for the clone carrying this TCR beta chain. The antigen remains unidentified. The sample is drawn from a study of T-cell reconstitution after alpha-beta-depleted transplantation in children. Study-level findings and limits: The origin of alpha-beta T cells about two months after transplant was reportedly several hundred expanded graft clones. Newly produced T cells mostly accounted for T-cell counts and diversity one year post-transplant. Surviving recipient T cells and thymic progenitors produced the high day-60 TCRbeta diversity seen in some patients.

The TCRbeta library was prepared with unique molecular identifiers. MiXCR was run by TCRdb on the PCR reads, yielding one entry per CDR3 protein. The table includes around 240,000 distinct CDR3 sequences, roughly 8.2% detected once. CDR3 length: 14 residues. CDR1 and CDR2 (germline): SGHRS, YFSETQ. Trimming at V came to 3 bases and at J to 7 bases, leaving 7 bases not matched to a gene. This chain joins TRBV5-1 and TRBJ1-5, with 7 positions matching TRBD1. Sequences were derived from PBMCs, mostly from graft donor cells, sampled 180 days after TCRalphabeta/CD19-depleted stem cell transplant. This receptor was obtained from a male patient younger than 18 who had a stem cell transplant for acute lymphoblastic leukemia, so the T cells may come from the graft donor. The CDR3 loop is CASSSTGREQPQHF. The CDR3 DNA is TGCGCCAGCAGCTCGACAGGGAGGGAACAGCCCCAGCATTTT.